This T cell receptor (beta chain) comes out of a study of cytomegalovirus exposure and HLA in healthy donors. Across the study: Most donors, 81% of roughly 400 genotyped, fell in the Caucasian-associated ancestry cluster.

Study-wide results and limits: Reportedly, fewer N-insertions than the approximately 690-donor mean appeared in an Asian-associated ancestry cluster in a later analysis.

The CDR3 has 12 residues. The V and J ends lost 7 bases and 7 bases, in that order; junction bases with no gene match: 5. Per germline, CDR1 MNHEY and CDR2 SVGAGI. Turning to this clone: No antigen is known for it.

Use of 60 Vbeta and 13 Jbeta primers characterized the PCR. Some clones are missing from TCRdb's copy, which holds only in-frame ones; the method was immunoSEQ multiplex PCR. With about 74,000 clones in the sample, the ten largest clones hold roughly 8%. Source material: PBMCs. This TCR came from a female donor in good health and CMV-seropositive. The V call is TRBV6-5, the J call TRBJ1-1; 8 bases map to TRBD1. The CDR3 DNA reads as TGTGCCAGCACCACAGGGGGGGGTGAAGCTTTCTTT. The encoded protein is CASTTGGGEAFF.